The 25 T cell receptor beta chains reported below all come from one sample, sequenced in a study of cytomegalovirus exposure and HLA in healthy donors. 13 Jbeta primers and 60 Vbeta primers were used for the PCR. TCRdb keeps only in-frame clones here, not all; method: immunoSEQ multiplex PCR. The sample carries about 88,000 clones, over 80% recorded once. What was sequenced was PBMCs. Receptor source: a man aged 18 to 35 in good health and CMV-seronegative.

The sample holds a few counts of this clone. The chain is built from TRBV18 and TRBJ1-1; a possible D gene is TRBD1 (6 bases). Trimming took 6 bases from V and 1 from J, leaving 15 bases between them. This CDR3 region has 15 residues. Looked up from germline, CDR1 is KGHSH and CDR2 is LQKENI. DNA of the CDR3: TGTGCCAGCTCCCCGCAAGGGGGGGGGAACACTGAAGCTTTCTTT. Translation: CASSPQGGGNTEAFF.

The V call is TRBV28, the J call TRBJ2-1; D may be TRBD2 (6 bases). This CDR3 comprises 15 residues. Germline loops: CDR1 MDHEN, CDR2 SYDVKM. Trimming cost V 6 bases and J 3 bases, with 15 bases left between them. CDR3 coding DNA: TGTGCCAGCAGGGTAGGAGGGAATGACTACAATGAGCAGTTCTTC. It specifies CASRVGGNDYNEQFF.

The V and J genes are TRBV5-1 and TRBJ1-2, with 10 bases fitting TRBD1. J was trimmed by 7 bases and V by 5 bases; bases with no gene match: 5. From germline, CDR1 is SGHRS and CDR2 YFSETQ. This CDR3 is built from 13 residues. The CDR3 DNA reads as TGCGCCAGCAGAGGGACAGGGGCTTCTGGCTACACCTTC. Its protein product is CASRGTGASGYTF.

The chain recombines TRBV5-8 with TRBJ2-3, with TRBD1 matching over 12 bases. The V and J ends lost 7 bases and 5 bases, in that order; junction bases with no gene match: 5. CDR1 SGHTS and CDR2 YDEGEE come from the germline V gene. There are 14 residues in the CDR3. The CDR3 loop is CASGDRGQEDTQYF. CDR3 nucleotides: TGTGCCAGCGGGGACAGGGGGCAGGAAGATACGCAGTATTTT.

This chain uses TRBV2 with TRBJ2-1; D call uncertain. Trimming took off 4 bases at V and 8 bases at J, with 9 bases between the two ends. The germline V gene has CDR1 SNHLY and CDR2 FYNNEI. There are 12 residues in the CDR3. The CDR3 region has the DNA TGTGCCAGCAGTGGGAGAGGAGATGAGCAGTTCTTC. This gives the protein CASSGRGDEQFF.

The rearrangement joins TRBV19 to TRBJ2-1, with 7 bases lining up with TRBD2. Trimming at V came to 6 bases and at J to 7 bases, leaving 12 bases not matched to a gene. The CDR3 has 15 amino acids. Germline V lookup: CDR1 LNHDA, CDR2 SQIVND (reference sequence). The CDR3 spells CASSPERGGGNEQFF. In nucleotides, the CDR3 is TGTGCCAGTAGCCCGGAGCGGGGAGGTGGAAATGAGCAGTTCTTC.

The V gene is TRBV5-4, the J gene TRBJ2-3; 12 nucleotides align to TRBD2. The germline V gene has CDR1 SGHNT and CDR2 YYREEE (reference sequence). The trim removed 3 bases at V and 0 bases at J, leaving 2 bases unmatched. The CDR3 sequence is 16 residues long. DNA of the CDR3: TGTGCCAGCAGCTCGCTAGCGGGAGGGAGCACAGATACGCAGTATTTT. It is translated as CASSSLAGGSTDTQYF.

V is TRBV11-2 and J is TRBJ2-7, with 10 bases aligning to TRBD2. This CDR3 is 14 amino acids long. The V and J ends lost 6 bases and 4 bases, in that order; junction bases with no gene match: 6. Looked up from germline, CDR1 is SGHAT and CDR2 is FQNNGV. The CDR3 spells CASSSSGRGYEQYF. In nucleotides, the CDR3 is TGTGCCAGCAGTTCTAGCGGGAGAGGTTACGAGCAGTACTTC.

This chain joins TRBV7-3 and TRBJ2-1; the match to TRBD2 covers 11 bases. The CDR3 runs to 15 residues. V was clipped by 1 base and J by 7 bases; unmatched bases: 3. In germline, CDR1 is SGHTA, CDR2 FQGTGA. The CDR3 here is CASSLSSGRVNEQFF. The CDR3 DNA reads TGTGCCAGCAGCTTAAGTAGCGGGAGGGTTAATGAGCAGTTCTTC.

The chain combines TRBV4-1 with TRBJ1-2, with 7 bases identical to TRBD1. Per the germline V gene, CDR1 is MGHRA and CDR2 is YSYEKL. The CDR3 runs to 17 residues. Losses at the gene ends were 0 bases for V and 3 bases for J; bases not matched to a gene: 10. The CDR3 loop is CASSQEPPTGSDYGYTF. The CDR3 DNA reads as TGCGCCAGCAGCCAAGAACCCCCGACAGGGTCAGACTATGGCTACACCTTC.

This clone occurred once. The chain is built from TRBV7-9 and TRBJ1-1; possibly TRBD1 for D (6 bases). The V end was cut by 2 bases, the J end by 1 base, with 11 bases between. Germline V gives CDR1 SEHNR, CDR2 FQNEAQ (reference sequence). The CDR3 has 15 residues. CDR3 DNA: TGTGCCAGCAGCTTAATCGGGGGGCCGAACACTGAAGCTTTCTTT. It codes for CASSLIGGPNTEAFF.

Within the sample, this clone is medium-sized. One junction end disagrees with the germline gene, perhaps due to a read error. The chain links TRBV4-1 to TRBJ2-1; 10 bases match TRBD1. The V gene's germline CDR1 is MGHRA and CDR2 YSYEKL. This CDR3 is 16 amino acids long. The chain's CDR3 is CASRQEVTGGYDEQFF. As DNA, the CDR3 is TGCGCCAGCAGACAAGAAGTGACAGGGGGCTACGATGAGCAGTTCTTC.

In its sample, this clone was seen once. J is TRBJ2-4 and V is TRBV28; 7 nucleotides agree with TRBD1. The CDR3 is made up of 18 amino acids. Germline V lookup: CDR1 MDHEN, CDR2 SYDVKM. Germline trimming cut 5 bases from V and 0 bases from J; bases unmatched to any gene: 13. The CDR3 nucleotides are TGTGCCAGCAGTCAAACACGACAGGGACAAATAGCCAAAAACATTCAGTACTTC. Amino acid sequence: CASSQTRQGQIAKNIQYF.

Written as DNA, the CDR3 is TGTGCCAGCAGTTTCCTTCGGGATCAGCCCCAGCATTTT. It translates to CASSFLRDQPQHF. This chain uses TRBV28 with TRBJ1-5; no clear D gene. Trimming left V 3 bases short and J 5 bases short, with 8 bases between. The CDR3 extends over 13 amino acids. The germline V gene encodes CDR1 MDHEN and CDR2 SYDVKM. Using reference TRBV28 and TRBJ1-5 for the parts outside the CDR3, the full variable domain is DVKVTQSSRYLVKRTGEKVFLECVQDMDHENMFWYRQDPGLGLRLIYFSYDVKMKEKGDIPEGYSVSREKKERFSLILESASTNQTSMYLCASSFLRDQPQHFGDGTRLSIL.

This clone was seen only once. This chain connects TRBV6-6 to TRBJ2-1, with unresolved D. CDR1 and CDR2 from the germline V gene are MNHNY and SVGAGI (reference sequence). V was pared by 6 bases and J by 7 bases, with 4 bases between. The CDR3 has 10 residues. DNA of the CDR3: TGTGCCAGCAGGCTAAATGAGCAGTTCTTC. Translated: CASRLNEQFF.

In DNA form, the CDR3 reads TGTGCCAGCTCACCAGTGCGGCAGAGGCAAGAGACCCAGTACTTC. As protein: CASSPVRQRQETQYF. The chain couples TRBV18 to TRBJ2-5, with unresolved D. The CDR3 runs to 15 residues. Deletions cut 2 bases from V and 2 bases from J, with 12 bases between. Germline CDR1 KGHSH, CDR2 LQKENI.

V and J are TRBV28 and TRBJ2-2; 10 nucleotides line up with TRBD2. From germline, CDR1 is MDHEN and CDR2 SYDVKM. Unmatched junction bases numbered 0, after V lost 2 bases and J lost 3 bases. CDR3 length: 15 residues. The CDR3 DNA reads TGTGCCAGCAGTTTACTAGCGGGAGACACCGGGGAGCTGTTTTTT. Encoded protein: CASSLLAGDTGELFF.

The count of this clone is one. This chain connects TRBV6-6 to TRBJ2-5; 10 nucleotides align to TRBD1. The CDR3 loop spans 14 amino acids. The V segment lost 6 bases and the J segment 2 bases; nucleotides outside the gene matches: 3. Germline CDR1 and CDR2: MNHNY and SVGAGI (reference sequence). CDR3 protein: CASRPGQGQETQYF. CDR3 bases: TGTGCCAGCAGACCGGGACAGGGGCAAGAGACCCAGTACTTC.

The chain recombines TRBV12-5 with TRBJ2-5; 14 bases line up with TRBD2. The closer fit of TRBJ2-7 to the DNA end suggests the J call may be wrong. This CDR3 is built from 20 residues. The V gene's germline CDR1 is LGHNT and CDR2 FRNRAP. The CDR3: CASGFVGTSGRLAPAYEQYF. CDR3 bases: TGTGCTAGTGGTTTCGTTGGGACTAGCGGGAGATTGGCCCCGGCCTACGAGCAGTACTTC.

The chain carries TRBV15 and TRBJ1-2; possibly TRBD1 for D (5 bases). Germline loops: CDR1 LNHNV, CDR2 YYDKDF (reference sequence). The V end lost 0 bases, the J end lost 5 bases, and 13 bases lay between the germline ends. This CDR3 comprises 15 residues. The CDR3, as DNA: TGTGCCACCAGCAGAGAGAGTGGGGGACTGTATGGCTACACCTTC. Translated, it gives CATSRESGGLYGYTF.

The CDR3 spells CASSSRRRGELPYEQYF. The CDR3 bases are TGTGCCAGCAGCTCGAGGCGGCGCGGGGAGCTCCCCTACGAGCAGTACTTC. The V gene is TRBV11-2, the J gene TRBJ2-7; D is possibly TRBD2 (6 bases). CDR1 is SGHAT, CDR2 FQNNGV, per germline. The CDR3 is made up of 17 amino acids. V lost 4 bases and J lost 2, with 21 bases in between.

The rearrangement uses TRBV9 and TRBJ2-1; 9 bases agree with TRBD2. The J segment lost 3 bases and the V segment lost 1 base, leaving 14 bases of the junction unmatched. This CDR3 region has 19 residues. Germline V gene lookup returns CDR1 SGDLS and CDR2 YYNGEE. The CDR3 protein is CASSVTRGGRDIIYNEQFF. The CDR3 coding sequence is TGTGCCAGCAGCGTAACGAGGGGCGGGAGGGACATAATCTACAATGAGCAGTTCTTC.

The chain couples TRBV18 to TRBJ2-3; TRBD2 might be the D (6 bases). There are 14 residues in the CDR3. The V gene's germline CDR1 is KGHSH and CDR2 LQKENI. V was pared by 6 bases and J by 4 bases, with 14 bases between. The CDR3: CASSSLEGPDTQYF. In nucleotides, the CDR3 is TGTGCCAGCTCCTCCTTGGAGGGCCCAGATACGCAGTATTTT.

J is TRBJ1-1 and V is TRBV28; perhaps TRBD1 as D (6 bases). The CDR3 runs 14 residues. Germline V lookup: CDR1 MDHEN, CDR2 SYDVKM. Trimming pared 5 bases from V and 7 bases from J, leaving 17 bases between. The CDR3 DNA sequence: TGTGCCAGCAGTAAAGAATACAGGGTCTTTGAAGCTTTCTTT. It translates to CASSKEYRVFEAFF.

The rearrangement joins TRBV5-4 to TRBJ1-6, with D unclear. Germline CDR1 and CDR2: SGHNT and YYREEE (reference sequence). CDR3 length: 15 amino acids. The V end was cut by 3 bases, the J end by 0 bases, with 7 bases between. CDR3 DNA: TGTGCCAGCAGCTGGGAGAGCTCCTATAATTCACCCCTCCACTTT. Protein: CASSWESSYNSPLHF.